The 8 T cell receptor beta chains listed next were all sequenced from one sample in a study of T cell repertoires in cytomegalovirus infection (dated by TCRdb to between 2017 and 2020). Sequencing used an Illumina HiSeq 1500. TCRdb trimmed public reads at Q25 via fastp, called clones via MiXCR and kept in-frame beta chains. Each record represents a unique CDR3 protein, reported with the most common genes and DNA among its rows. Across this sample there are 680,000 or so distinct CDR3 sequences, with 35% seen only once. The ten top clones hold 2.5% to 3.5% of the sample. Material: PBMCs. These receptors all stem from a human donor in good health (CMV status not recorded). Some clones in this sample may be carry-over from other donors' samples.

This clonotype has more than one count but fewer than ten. The CDR3 DNA is TGTGCCAGCAGCTTAGTCCCTAGGGACAATGAGCAGTTCTTC. As protein: CASSLVPRDNEQFF. This chain joins TRBV7-8 and TRBJ2-1, with D unclear. V was clipped by 1 base and J by 5 bases, with 9 bases between them. The CDR3 loop spans 14 amino acids. The germline V gene has CDR1 SGHVS and CDR2 FQNEAQ.

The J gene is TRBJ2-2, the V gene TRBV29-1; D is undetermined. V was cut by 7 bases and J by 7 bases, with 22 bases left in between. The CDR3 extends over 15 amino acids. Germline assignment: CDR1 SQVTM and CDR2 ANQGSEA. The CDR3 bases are TGCAGCGGGATCCTGTGGGCGGAAAAAGGCGGGGAGCTGTTTTTT. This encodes CSGILWAEKGGELFF.

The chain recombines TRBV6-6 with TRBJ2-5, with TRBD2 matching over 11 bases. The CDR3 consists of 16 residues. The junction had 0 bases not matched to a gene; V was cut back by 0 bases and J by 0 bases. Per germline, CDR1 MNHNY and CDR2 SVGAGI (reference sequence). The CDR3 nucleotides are TGTGCCAGCAGTTACTCACTAGCGGGGGACCAAGAGACCCAGTACTTC. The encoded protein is CASSYSLAGDQETQYF.

CDR3 protein: CATRDRNQETQYF. The CDR3 DNA reads TGTGCCACCCGGGACAGGAACCAAGAGACCCAGTACTTC. V gene TRBV27 combines with J gene TRBJ2-5; TRBD1 agrees at 8 bases. This CDR3 spans 13 amino acids. Germline V lookup: CDR1 MNHEY, CDR2 SMNVEV (reference sequence). The V segment lost 10 bases and the J segment 0 bases; nucleotides outside the gene matches: 4.

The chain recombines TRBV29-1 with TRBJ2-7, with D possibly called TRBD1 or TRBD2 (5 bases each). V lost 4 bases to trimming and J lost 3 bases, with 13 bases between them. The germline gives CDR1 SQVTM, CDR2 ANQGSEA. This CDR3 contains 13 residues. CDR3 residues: CSVVPGPRYEQYF. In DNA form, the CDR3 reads TGCAGCGTTGTGCCGGGGCCCCGCTACGAGCAGTACTTC.

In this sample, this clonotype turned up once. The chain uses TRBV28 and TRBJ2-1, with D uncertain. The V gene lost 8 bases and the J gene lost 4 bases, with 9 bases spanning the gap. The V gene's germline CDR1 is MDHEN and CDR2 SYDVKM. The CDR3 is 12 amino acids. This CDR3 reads CASGREYNEQFF. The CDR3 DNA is TGTGCCAGCGGACGAGAATACAATGAGCAGTTCTTC.

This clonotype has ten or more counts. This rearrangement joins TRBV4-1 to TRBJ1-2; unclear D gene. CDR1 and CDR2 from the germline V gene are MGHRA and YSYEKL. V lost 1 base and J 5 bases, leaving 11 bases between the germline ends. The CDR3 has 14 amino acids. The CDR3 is CASSQVSPAYGYTF. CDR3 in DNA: TGCGCCAGCAGCCAAGTGTCTCCAGCTTATGGCTACACCTTC.

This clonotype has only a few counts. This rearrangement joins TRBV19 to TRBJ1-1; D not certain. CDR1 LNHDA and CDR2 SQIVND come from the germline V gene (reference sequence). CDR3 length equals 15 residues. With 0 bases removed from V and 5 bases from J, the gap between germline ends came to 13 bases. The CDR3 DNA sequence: TGTGCCAGTAGTATAGAGGGGAGTTACCGTACTGAAGCTTTCTTT. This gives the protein CASSIEGSYRTEAFF. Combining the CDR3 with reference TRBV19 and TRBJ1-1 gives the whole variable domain DGGITQSPKYLFRKEGQNVTLSCEQNLNHDAMYWYRQDPGQGLRLIYYSQIVNDFQKGDIAEGYSVSREKKESFPLTVTSAQKNPTAFYLCASSIEGSYRTEAFFGQGTRLTVV.